This note documents a single TCR beta chain sequence. Profiling relied on immunoSEQ multiplex PCR, and the TCRdb table lists in-frame clones only, not all of them. The sample includes 200,000 to 250,000 clones, roughly 80% seen only once; the top ten take 4.5% to 5%. The data were taken from a study of blood T cell repertoires in COVID-19. This CDR3 is built from 12 residues. Germline CDR1 and CDR2: MNHEY and SVGAGI. J lost 6 bases, V lost 6 bases, and 5 bases had no gene match. The receptor was derived from a woman aged 45-60 years who had been exposed to COVID-19. The chain couples TRBV6-5 to TRBJ2-7; 7 bases agree with TRBD2. The specimen sequenced was PBMCs or T cells enriched from blood (not recorded which). CDR3 amino acids: CASSFGGTEQYF. The CDR3 DNA is TGTGCCAGCAGCTTCGGGGGGACCGAGCAGTACTTC.